A single TCR beta chain is shown here with its context. The junction departs from the called germline gene at one end, perhaps through a read error. The sample belongs to a study of blood T cell repertoires in COVID-19. This CDR3 has 16 residues. Per germline, CDR1 SGHTA and CDR2 FQGTGA. Original processing notes: Amplified reference gene primers provided the basis for estimating nucleated cell counts. Assay used: immunoSEQ multiplex PCR; TCRdb lists only in-frame clones, some missing. From that table come the V and J calls and clone size; the DNA was used to work out D and trimming. Altogether under 200,000 clones are present, 65% to 90% being singletons, with the ten largest covering roughly 8.2%.

This chain uses TRBV7-3 with TRBJ2-2; weak D call: TRBD2 (5 bases). The TCR originated in a man in his fifties or sixties with acute or convalescent COVID-19. Sequencing used peripheral blood. Here the CDR3 DNA reads TGTGCCAGCAGCCTCGACGACGAAGAGGTTAACCGGGGAGCTGTTTTT. As protein: CASSLDDEEVNRGAVF.